This T cell receptor beta chain is from a study of blood T cells in healthy people across ages. Study conclusions and caveats: When one million T cells were used, diversity estimates were thought to be underestimates. The long-lived group displayed more naive CD4+ cells, plus higher diversity, than the aged donors did.

PCR was performed a second time for roughly 6 to 12 cycles using a sample-barcoded 5' primer and a J-beta primer mix. Each cDNA molecule carried a tag from a template-switch adaptor that contained 12 random nucleotides. Sequencing of every sample gave 3 million or more CDR3-containing paired-end reads. TCRdb passed the 5' RACE reads through MiXCR, listing each CDR3 protein once. The sample has some 1.7 million distinct CDR3 sequences, 28% seen once. In the case of this clonotype: Its antigen is unidentified.

This sequence originates from a woman under 40 in good health. Sequencing was done on a sample of blood.

CDR3 region: CAWSVEGLGLAGGAWEQYF. The CDR3, as DNA: TGTGCCTGGAGTGTCGAGGGATTGGGACTAGCGGGAGGGGCGTGGGAGCAGTACTTC. This sequence joins TRBV30 and TRBJ2-5, with TRBD2 matching 16 bases. After removal of 0 bases from V and 11 bases from J, the junction contained 18 bases not matched to a gene. The germline V gene encodes CDR1 GTSNPN and CDR2 SVGIG (reference sequence). The CDR3 is 19 amino acids.